This T cell receptor beta chain is from a study of cytomegalovirus exposure and HLA in healthy donors. PCR employed 60 Vbeta and 13 Jbeta primers. Repertoires were generated with immunoSEQ multiplex PCR, while TCRdb's copy carries only in-frame clones and drops some. Counted here are about 140,000 clones, around three quarters occurring once; the ten biggest clones make up approximately 0.97%. Germline V gives CDR1 SGHTA, CDR2 FQGNSA. The CDR3 runs to 14 residues. Trimming took 4 bases from V and 0 from J, leaving 7 bases between them. The count of this clone is one. The chain is built from TRBV7-2 and TRBJ2-1; D is unclear. The origin of this receptor is a man younger than 35 in good health and CMV-seronegative. The sample consisted of PBMCs. The CDR3 is CASSSDNSYNEQFF. CDR3 sequence (DNA): TGTGCCAGCAGCTCCGACAACTCCTACAATGAGCAGTTCTTC.